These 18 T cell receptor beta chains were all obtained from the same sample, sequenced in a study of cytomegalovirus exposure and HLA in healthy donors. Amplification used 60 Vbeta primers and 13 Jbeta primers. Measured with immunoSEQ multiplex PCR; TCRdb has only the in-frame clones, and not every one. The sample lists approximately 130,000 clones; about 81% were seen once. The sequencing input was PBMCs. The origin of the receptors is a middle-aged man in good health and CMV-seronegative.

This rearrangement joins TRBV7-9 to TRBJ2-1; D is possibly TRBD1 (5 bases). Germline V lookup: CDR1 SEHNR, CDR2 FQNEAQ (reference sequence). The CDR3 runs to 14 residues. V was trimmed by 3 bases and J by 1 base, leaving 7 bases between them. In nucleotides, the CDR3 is TGTGCCAGCAGCTTCAGGGTTTCCTACAATGAGCAGTTCTTC. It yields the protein CASSFRVSYNEQFF.

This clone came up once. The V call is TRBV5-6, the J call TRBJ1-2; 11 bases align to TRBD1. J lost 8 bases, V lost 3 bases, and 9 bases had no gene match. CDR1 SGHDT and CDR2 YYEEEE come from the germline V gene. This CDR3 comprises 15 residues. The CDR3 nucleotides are TGTGCCAGCAGCTGGACAGGGGGCGCGTCTAGAGGCTACACCTTC. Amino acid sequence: CASSWTGGASRGYTF.

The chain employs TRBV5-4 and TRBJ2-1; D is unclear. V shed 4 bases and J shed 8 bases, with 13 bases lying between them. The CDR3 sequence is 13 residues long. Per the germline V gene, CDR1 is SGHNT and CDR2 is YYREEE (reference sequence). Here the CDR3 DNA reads TGTGCCAGCAGCCACGCCTCAGAGGATGAGCAGTTCTTC. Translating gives CASSHASEDEQFF.

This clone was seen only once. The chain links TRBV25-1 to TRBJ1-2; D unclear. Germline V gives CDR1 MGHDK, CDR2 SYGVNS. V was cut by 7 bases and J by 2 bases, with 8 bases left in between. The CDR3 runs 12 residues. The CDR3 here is CASTRGNYGYTF. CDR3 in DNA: TGTGCCAGCACGAGAGGAAACTATGGCTACACCTTC.

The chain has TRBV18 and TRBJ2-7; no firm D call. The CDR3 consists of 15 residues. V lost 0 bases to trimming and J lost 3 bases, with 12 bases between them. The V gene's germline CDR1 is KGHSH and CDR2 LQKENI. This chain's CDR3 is CASSPPGLSDYEQYF. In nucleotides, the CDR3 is TGTGCCAGCTCACCACCGGGTCTAAGCGACTACGAGCAGTACTTC.

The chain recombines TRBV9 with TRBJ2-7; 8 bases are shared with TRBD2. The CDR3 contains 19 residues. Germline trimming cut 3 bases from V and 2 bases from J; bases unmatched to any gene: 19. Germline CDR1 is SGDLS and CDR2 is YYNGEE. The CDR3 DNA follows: TGTGCCAGCAGCGCACACGGGGGGGGAGGACGGGGAACTACCTACGAGCAGTACTTC. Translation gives CASSAHGGGGRGTTYEQYF.

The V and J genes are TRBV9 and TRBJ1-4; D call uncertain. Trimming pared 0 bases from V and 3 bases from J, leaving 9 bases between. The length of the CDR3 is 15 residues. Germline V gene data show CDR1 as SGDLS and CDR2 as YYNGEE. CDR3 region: CASSVAYRANEKLFF. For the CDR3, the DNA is TGTGCCAGCAGCGTAGCGTACCGGGCTAATGAAAAACTGTTTTTT.

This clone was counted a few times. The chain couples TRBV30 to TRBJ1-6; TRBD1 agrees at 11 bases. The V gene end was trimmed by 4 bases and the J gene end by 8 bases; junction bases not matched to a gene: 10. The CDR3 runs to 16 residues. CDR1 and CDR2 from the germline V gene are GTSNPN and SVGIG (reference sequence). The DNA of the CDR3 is TGTGCCTGGATCCCTCCTCCGGGACAGGGGGATTCACCCCTCCACTTT. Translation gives CAWIPPPGQGDSPLHF.

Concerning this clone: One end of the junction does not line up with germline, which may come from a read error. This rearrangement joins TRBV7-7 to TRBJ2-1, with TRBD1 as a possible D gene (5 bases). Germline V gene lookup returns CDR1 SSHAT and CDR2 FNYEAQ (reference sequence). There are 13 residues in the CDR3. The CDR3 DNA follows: TGTGCTAGCAGCTTAGACAGATACAATGAGCAGTTCTTC. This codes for CASSLDRYNEQFF.

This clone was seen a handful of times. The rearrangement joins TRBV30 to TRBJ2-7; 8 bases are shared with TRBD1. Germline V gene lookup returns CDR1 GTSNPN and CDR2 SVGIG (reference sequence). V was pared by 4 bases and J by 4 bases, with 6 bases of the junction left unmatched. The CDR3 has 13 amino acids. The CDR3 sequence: CAWNGQGGYEQYF. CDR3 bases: TGTGCCTGGAACGGACAGGGCGGGTACGAGCAGTACTTC.

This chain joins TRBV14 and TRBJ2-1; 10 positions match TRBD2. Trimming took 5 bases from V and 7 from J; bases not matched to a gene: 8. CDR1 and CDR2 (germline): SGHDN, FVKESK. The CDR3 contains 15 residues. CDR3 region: CASSLAGGGTNEQFF. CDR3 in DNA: TGTGCCAGCAGCTTAGCGGGGGGTGGAACGAATGAGCAGTTCTTC.

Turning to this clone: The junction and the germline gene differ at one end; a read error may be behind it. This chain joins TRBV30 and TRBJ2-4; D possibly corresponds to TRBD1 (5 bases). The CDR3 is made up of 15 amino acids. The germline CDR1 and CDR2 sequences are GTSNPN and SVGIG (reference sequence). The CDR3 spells CAWSQLGATKNSQYF. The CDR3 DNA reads TGTGCCTGGAGTCAGTTAGGGGCAACCAAAAACAGTCAGTACTTC.

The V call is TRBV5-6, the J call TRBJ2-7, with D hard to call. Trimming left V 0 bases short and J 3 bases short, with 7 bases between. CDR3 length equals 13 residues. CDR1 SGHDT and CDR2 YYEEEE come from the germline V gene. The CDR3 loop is CASSLGRVYEQYF. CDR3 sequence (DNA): TGTGCCAGCAGCTTGGGCCGAGTCTACGAGCAGTACTTC. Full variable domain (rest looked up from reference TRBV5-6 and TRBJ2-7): DAGVTQSPTHLIKTRGQQVTLRCSPKSGHDTVSWYQQALGQGPQFIFQYYEEEERQRGNFPDRFSGHQFPNYSSELNVNALLLGDSALYLCASSLGRVYEQYFGPGTRLTVT.

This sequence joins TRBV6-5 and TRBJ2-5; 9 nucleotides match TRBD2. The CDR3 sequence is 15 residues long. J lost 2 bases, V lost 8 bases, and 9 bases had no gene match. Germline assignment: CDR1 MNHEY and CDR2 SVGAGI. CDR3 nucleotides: TGTGCCAGCCGGAAGACTAGCGGATTACAAGAGACCCAGTACTTC. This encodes CASRKTSGLQETQYF.

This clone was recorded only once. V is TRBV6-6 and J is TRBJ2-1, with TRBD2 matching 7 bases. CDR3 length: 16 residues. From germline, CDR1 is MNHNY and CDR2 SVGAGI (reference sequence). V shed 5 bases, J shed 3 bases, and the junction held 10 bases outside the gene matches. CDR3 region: CASSPQGGRNYNEQFF. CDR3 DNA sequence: TGTGCCAGCAGTCCGCAGGGAGGGAGAAACTACAATGAGCAGTTCTTC.

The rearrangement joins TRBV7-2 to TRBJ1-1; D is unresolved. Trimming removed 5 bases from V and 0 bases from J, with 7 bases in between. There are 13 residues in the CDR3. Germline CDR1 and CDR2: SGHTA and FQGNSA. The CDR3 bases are TGTGCCAGCAGCAGAGAGGTGAACACTGAAGCTTTCTTT. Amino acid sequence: CASSREVNTEAFF.

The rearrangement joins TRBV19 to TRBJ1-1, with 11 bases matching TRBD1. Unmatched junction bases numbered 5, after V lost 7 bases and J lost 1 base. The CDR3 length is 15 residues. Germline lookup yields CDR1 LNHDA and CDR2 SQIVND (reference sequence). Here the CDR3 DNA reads TGTGCCAGTACCCACGGACAGGGGGCGAACACTGAAGCTTTCTTT. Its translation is CASTHGQGANTEAFF.

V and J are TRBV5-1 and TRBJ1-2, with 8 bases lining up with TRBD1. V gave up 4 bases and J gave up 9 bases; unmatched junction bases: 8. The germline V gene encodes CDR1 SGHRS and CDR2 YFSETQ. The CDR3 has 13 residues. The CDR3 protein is CASSRGTGHSYTF. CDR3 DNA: TGCGCCAGCAGCCGCGGGACAGGCCATAGCTACACCTTC.